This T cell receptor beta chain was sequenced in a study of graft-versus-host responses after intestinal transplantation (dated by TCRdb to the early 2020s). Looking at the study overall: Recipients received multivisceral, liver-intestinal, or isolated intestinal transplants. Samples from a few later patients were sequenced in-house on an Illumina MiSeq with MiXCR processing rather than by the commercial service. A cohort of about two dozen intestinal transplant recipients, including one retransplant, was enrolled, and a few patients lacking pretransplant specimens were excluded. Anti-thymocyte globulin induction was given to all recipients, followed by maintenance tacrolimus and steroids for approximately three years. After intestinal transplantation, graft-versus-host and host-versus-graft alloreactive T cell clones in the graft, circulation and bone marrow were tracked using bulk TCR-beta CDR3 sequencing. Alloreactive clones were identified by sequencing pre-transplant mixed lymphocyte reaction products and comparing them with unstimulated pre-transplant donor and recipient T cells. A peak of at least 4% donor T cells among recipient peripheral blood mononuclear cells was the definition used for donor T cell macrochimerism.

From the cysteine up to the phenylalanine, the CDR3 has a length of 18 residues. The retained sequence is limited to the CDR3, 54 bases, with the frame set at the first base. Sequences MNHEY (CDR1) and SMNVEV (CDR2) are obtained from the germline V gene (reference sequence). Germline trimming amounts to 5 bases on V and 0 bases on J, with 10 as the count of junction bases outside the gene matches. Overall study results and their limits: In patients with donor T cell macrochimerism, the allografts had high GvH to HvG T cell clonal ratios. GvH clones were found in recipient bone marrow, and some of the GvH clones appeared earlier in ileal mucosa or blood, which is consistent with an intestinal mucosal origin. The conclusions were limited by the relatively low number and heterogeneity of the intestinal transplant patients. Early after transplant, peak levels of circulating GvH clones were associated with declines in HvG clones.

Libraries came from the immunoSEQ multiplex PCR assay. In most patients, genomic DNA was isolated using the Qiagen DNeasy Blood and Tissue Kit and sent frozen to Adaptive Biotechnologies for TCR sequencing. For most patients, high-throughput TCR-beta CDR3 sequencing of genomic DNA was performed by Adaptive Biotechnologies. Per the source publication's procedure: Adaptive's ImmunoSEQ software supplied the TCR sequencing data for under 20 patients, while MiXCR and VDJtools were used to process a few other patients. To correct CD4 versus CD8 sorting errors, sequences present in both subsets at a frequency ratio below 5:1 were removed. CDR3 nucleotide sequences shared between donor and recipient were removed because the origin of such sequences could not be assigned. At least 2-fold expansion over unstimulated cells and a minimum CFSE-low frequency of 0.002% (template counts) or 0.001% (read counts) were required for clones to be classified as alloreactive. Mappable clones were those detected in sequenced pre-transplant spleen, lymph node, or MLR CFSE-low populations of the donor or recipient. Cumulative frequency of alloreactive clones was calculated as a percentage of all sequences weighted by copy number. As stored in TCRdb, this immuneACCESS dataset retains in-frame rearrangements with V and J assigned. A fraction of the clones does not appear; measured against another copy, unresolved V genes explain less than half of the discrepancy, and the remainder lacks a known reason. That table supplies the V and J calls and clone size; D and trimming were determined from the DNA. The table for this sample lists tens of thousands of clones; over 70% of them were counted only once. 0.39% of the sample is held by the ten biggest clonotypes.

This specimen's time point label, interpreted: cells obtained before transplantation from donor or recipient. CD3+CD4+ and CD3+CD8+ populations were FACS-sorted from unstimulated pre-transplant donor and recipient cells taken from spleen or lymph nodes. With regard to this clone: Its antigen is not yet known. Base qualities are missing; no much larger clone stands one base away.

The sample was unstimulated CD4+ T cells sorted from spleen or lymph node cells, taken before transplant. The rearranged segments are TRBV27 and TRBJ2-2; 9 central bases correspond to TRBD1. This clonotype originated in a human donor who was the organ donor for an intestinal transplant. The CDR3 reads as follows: CASSQGQGIVTNTGELFF. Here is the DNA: TGTGCCAGCAGTCAGGGACAGGGAATCGTTACGAACACCGGGGAGCTGTTTTTT.